This TCR beta chain was found in a study of blood T cell repertoires in COVID-19 (dated by TCRdb to 2018 to 2021). For the study in its entirety: Samples from collaborators originated in the United States, Italy and Spain and spanned both the acute and convalescent phases of COVID-19. Nearly every sample came with metadata listing a de-identified subject ID, COVID-19 status, age in years and sex. Samples came from the ongoing ImmuneRACE study (first 160 participants) plus 1,254 subjects from 6 global collaborators. HLA class I and class II types, where available, came from metadata supplied by the sample provider rather than from assay-based typing. The prospective study material was composed of cDNA or gDNA derived from T cells, B-cell-depleted T cells, or PBMCs. The repertoires were made available in a free public database intended to serve as a resource for research on the immune response to SARS-CoV-2. Deeply sampled blood TCRbeta repertoires from subjects exposed to, actively infected with, or recovered from COVID-19 were included in the dataset. Here is what the overall study found, with its caveats: How much clinical and demographic metadata was included differed by source and by participant, and the metadata was provided uncurated.

Whole blood was collected in K2EDTA tubes by collaborating institutions according to the institutions' own protocols. For TCRbeta analysis, collaborator samples were shipped as frozen whole blood, as isolated PBMCs, or as DNA extracted from either sample type. In this sample, this clone turned up once. Its target antigen remains unknown. No per-base quality is available; no much larger clone lies one base away. The germline V gene gives CDR1 as SGHTA and CDR2 as FQGNSA. The CDR3 goes from the cysteine to the phenylalanine over 14 residues. Only the CDR3 DNA stays, 42 bases, in frame from base 1. The V and J ends are trimmed by 2 bases and 2 bases, leaving 10 bases between them. TCRbeta CDR3 regions were amplified from genomic DNA by means of the immunoSEQ Assay, a bias-controlled multiplex PCR. The original methods were these. Nucleated cell counts per sample were estimated from amplification of reference gene primers within the assay. To quantify the absolute abundance of each unique TCRbeta CDR3 rearrangement, sequence reads were collapsed and filtered. For each sample, productive Simpson clonality was calculated by taking the square root of Simpson's diversity index across productive rearrangements. The table comes from immuneACCESS by way of TCRdb, which keeps in-frame sequences with V and J called. Part of the clones is missing from these tables; in studies checked, under half for an unresolved V gene and the rest for unknown reasons. D and trimming come from the DNA, and the V and J calls and clone size come from that table. The sample table records about 120,000 clones; about 85% of these occur just once. The leading ten clones occupy approximately 11% of the sample.

The sample was peripheral blood. The clonotype comes from an older man with acute or convalescent COVID-19. The rearranged chain carries TRBV7-2 and TRBJ2-7; the D gene cannot be resolved reliably. The sequenced DNA: TGTGCCAGCAGCTTACTCGGTCCGGCCTACGAGCAGTACTTC. Its protein product is CASSLLGPAYEQYF.